Each of the 27 T cell receptor beta chains below was sequenced from the same sample in a study of tumor and adjacent non-tumor tissue in lung cancer. This sample's RNA came from whole unsorted tissue. Distant lung tissue was collected more than 3 cm away from the tumor edge. Three rounds of nested PCR, following a modified ARM-PCR protocol, produced the TCRbeta library. MiXCR, applied by TCRdb to the multiplex PCR reads, yields one record per CDR3 protein. Seen here are 70,000 to 90,000 distinct CDR3 sequences, about two thirds observed once, and the top ten hold around 30%. The sequenced sample was distant non-tumor lung tissue. All receptors derive from a woman between 50 and 59 years old with non-small cell lung cancer.

This clonotype appeared a few times. A much larger clone differs by one base, so this may be a read error. The genes are TRBV28 and TRBJ1-1, with D maybe TRBD1 (5 bases). The V end lost 8 bases, the J end lost 7 bases, and 11 bases lay between the germline ends. Germline V gives CDR1 MDHEN, CDR2 SYDVKM. The CDR3 length is 11 residues. This chain's CDR3 is CASGRQIEAFF. DNA for the CDR3: TGTGCCAGCGGCCGACAGATTGAAGCTTTCTTT.

With respect to this clonotype: The junction and the germline gene differ at one end; a read error may be behind it. The rearrangement uses TRBV11-2 and TRBJ1-1; D is unclear. Germline CDR1 is SGHAT and CDR2 is FQNNGV. The CDR3 runs to 12 residues. The chain's CDR3 is CDSNLDMTEAFF. In DNA form, the CDR3 reads TGTGACAGCAACTTAGATATGACTGAAGCTTTCTTT.

With regard to this clonotype: The junction differs from germline at one of its ends, possibly a read error. The genes are TRBV11-1 and TRBJ2-3; maybe TRBD1 (6 bases). CDR3 length: 14 residues. CDR1 and CDR2 from the germline V gene are SGHAT and FQDESV (reference sequence). CDR3 residues: CASCLATGTNTHYF. The CDR3 DNA is TGTGCCAGCTGCTTAGCGACCGGGACAAATACGCACTATTTT.

To note about this clonotype: Since a much larger clone is just one base distant, this may be a read error. The chain carries TRBV4-1 and TRBJ1-1; the D is unclear. This CDR3 is 15 amino acids long. Germline CDR1 is MGHRA and CDR2 is YSYEKL. CDR3 region: CASSQDPTANTETFF. DNA of the CDR3: TGCGCCAGCAGCCAAGATCCCACTGCGAACACTGAAACTTTCTTT.

The chain couples TRBV20-1 to TRBJ1-1; 8 nucleotides align to TRBD1. This CDR3 is 14 amino acids long. V lost 6 bases and J lost 4; bases outside the gene matches: 10. The germline gives CDR1 DFQATT, CDR2 SNEGSKA (reference sequence). The CDR3 DNA follows: TGCAGTGCCCAATCCAGGACAGGGAGCACTGAAGCTTTCTTT. Translating it yields CSAQSRTGSTEAFF.

This clonotype has a count of ten or more. The chain couples TRBV6-1 to TRBJ2-7, with D unresolved. The CDR3 sequence is 14 residues long. The V and J ends lost 7 bases and 0 bases respectively, with 13 bases between them. Germline V gene lookup returns CDR1 MNHNS and CDR2 SASEGT. The CDR3 nucleotides read TGTGCCAGCAATCAATACTATGACTCCTACGAGCAGTACTTC. Translated, it gives CASNQYYDSYEQYF.

In the case of this clonotype: A clone one base away is much larger, so this may be a read error. The rearrangement uses TRBV6-1 and TRBJ1-1; 7 bases are a match to TRBD1. V lost 7 bases, J lost 1 base, and 18 bases stayed unmatched. Germline values: CDR1 MNHNS, CDR2 SASEGT. The CDR3 extends over 18 amino acids. For the CDR3, the DNA is TGTGCCAGCATGTTATCAGGGGGACCTGGGTGGGCGAACACTGAAGCTTTCTTT. Amino acids: CASMLSGGPGWANTEAFF.

V gene TRBV7-3 combines with J gene TRBJ2-5; 7 bases are shared with TRBD2. Germline CDR1 SGHTA, CDR2 FQGTGA. CDR3 length equals 13 residues. With 2 bases clipped from V and 3 bases from J, the junction kept 0 bases outside the gene matches. This chain's CDR3 is CASSLGLEETQYF. The CDR3 DNA is TGTGCCAGCAGCTTAGGACTAGAAGAGACCCAGTACTTC. The entire variable domain, with the rest obtained from reference TRBV7-3 and TRBJ2-5, is as follows: GAGVSQTPSNKVTEKGKYVELRCDPISGHTALYWYRQSLGQGPEFLIYFQGTGAADDSGLPNDRFFAVRPEGSVSTLKIQRTERGDSAVYLCASSLGLEETQYFGPGTRLLVL.

This clonotype was seen once. Since the CDR3 does not end with the conserved phenylalanine or tryptophan, this likely comes from a read error. The rearrangement links TRBV4-3 to TRBJ2-3; 11 bases agree with TRBD1. CDR1 is LGHNA, CDR2 YSLEER, per germline. This CDR3 has 15 residues. This CDR3 reads CTSSRTGGEADTQYV. CDR3 nucleotides: TGTACCAGCAGTCGGACAGGGGGCGAAGCAGATACGCAGTATGTT.

On this clonotype itself: Given a much more abundant clone one base away, this may be a read error. The rearrangement joins TRBV20-1 to TRBJ2-5, with D unclear. The length of the CDR3 is 13 residues. Per germline, CDR1 DFQATT and CDR2 SNEGSKA (reference sequence). CDR3 in DNA: TGCATTGCTAGGGTCCTGTACCAAGAGACCCAGTACTTC. Protein sequence: CIARVLYQETQYF.

This clonotype was observed a few times. A much larger clone lies one base from this, so it may be a read error. This chain uses TRBV29-1 with TRBJ2-5; no definite D call. The germline V gene encodes CDR1 SQVTM and CDR2 ANQGSEA. This CDR3 has 12 amino acids. In nucleotides, the CDR3 is TGCAGCGTTGCATATTCTCAAGAGACCCAGAACTTC. As protein: CSVAYSQETQNF.

With regard to this clonotype: An end of the junction differs from the germline gene, which may be a read error. The rearrangement links TRBV12-3 or TRBV12-4 to TRBJ2-2, with TRBD2 identical over 8 bases. This CDR3 region has 17 residues. CDR3 in DNA: TGTGCCAGCAGTTTTTTTTTGAGGACTAGCAACATCGGGGAGCTGTTTTTC. Residues: CASSFFLRTSNIGELFF.

The sample holds a few counts of this clonotype. The chain joins TRBV6-2 or TRBV6-3 to TRBJ1-4, with D hard to call. The V and J ends lost 11 bases and 8 bases respectively, with 21 bases between them. The CDR3 contains 14 residues. In germline, CDR1 is MNHEY, CDR2 SVGEGT. CDR3 amino acids: CAGKSAPGSEKLFF. The CDR3 DNA reads as TGTGCCGGCAAGTCTGCGCCGGGGAGCGAAAAACTGTTTTTT.

The V gene is TRBV10-3, the J gene TRBJ2-3, with 12 nucleotides matching TRBD2. The V gene's germline CDR1 is ENHRY and CDR2 SYGVKD. The CDR3 is made up of 17 amino acids. V lost 7 bases to trimming and J lost 4 bases; unmatched junction nucleotides: 12. CDR3 in amino acids: CAIKAGPTSGRSDTQYF. The CDR3 coding sequence is TGTGCCATCAAAGCGGGTCCGACTAGCGGGAGATCAGATACGCAGTATTTT.

This clonotype came up once. The chain couples TRBV29-1 to TRBJ2-3; TRBD2 is a possible D gene (5 bases). The CDR3 totals 13 residues. With 5 bases removed from V and 2 bases from J, the gap between germline ends came to 11 bases. Germline CDR1 and CDR2: SQVTM and ANQGSEA. CDR3 nucleotides: TGCAGCGTTATGGGGAGTCTCACAGATACGCAGTATTTT. Residues: CSVMGSLTDTQYF.

Turning to this clonotype: A read error is likely, as this CDR3 ends without the conserved phenylalanine or tryptophan. The chain has TRBV11-2 and TRBJ2-5; D possibly matches TRBD1 or TRBD2 (6 bases each). V was cut by 9 bases and J by 5 bases, with 25 bases left in between. The CDR3 covers 16 residues. Germline V lookup: CDR1 SGHAT, CDR2 FQNNGV. CDR3 amino acids: CARSHPGDAGSETQYL. The CDR3 DNA follows: TGTGCCAGAAGCCACCCAGGGGATGCCGGGAGTGAGACCCAGTACCTC.

Comment on this clonotype: A much larger clone lies a single base off, so this may be a read error. This chain joins TRBV6-2 or TRBV6-3 and TRBJ1-2, with D possibly matching TRBD1 (6 bases). The CDR3 sequence is 15 residues long. CDR1 is MNHEY and CDR2 is SVGEGT in the germline V gene. CDR3 in amino acids: CATRTSGAANYRYTF. The CDR3 bases are TGTGCCACCAGGACTTCAGGGGCAGCTAACTATCGCTACACCTTC.

With respect to this clonotype: Germline and junction disagree at one end, which may indicate a read error. The genes are TRBV12-3 or TRBV12-4 and TRBJ2-6; perhaps TRBD2 as D (6 bases). The CDR3 contains 15 residues. The CDR3 region is CASSPGDSGANILTF. DNA of the CDR3: TGTGCCAGCAGTCCCGGGGACTCTGGGGCCAACATCCTGACTTTC.

Note on this clonotype: At one of its ends the junction is not consistent with the germline gene, which may arise from a read error. The chain links TRBV12-3 or TRBV12-4 to TRBJ2-2, with D possibly TRBD1 on 6 matching bases. This CDR3 comprises 14 residues. This CDR3 reads CASGLTGMSGELFF. Written as DNA, the CDR3 is TGTGCCAGCGGTTTAACAGGGATGTCCGGAGAGCTGTTTTTT.

The table lists this clonotype with a few counts. The chain combines TRBV6-6 with TRBJ2-3; a possible D gene is TRBD2 (6 bases). This CDR3 contains 15 residues. V was shortened by 5 bases and J by 8 bases, with 20 bases between the two germline ends. In germline, CDR1 is MNHNY, CDR2 SVGAGI (reference sequence). CDR3 protein: CASSDLPPRGTTQYF. The CDR3 nucleotides read TGTGCCAGCAGTGATTTGCCTCCGCGGGGAACTACGCAGTATTTT.

Comment on this clonotype: A much larger clone is a single base away; this may be a read error. V and J are TRBV12-3 or TRBV12-4 and TRBJ2-7, with D possibly matching TRBD1 (6 bases). The CDR3 is 13 amino acids. The DNA for the CDR3 is TGTGCCAGCAGTTTTTCGAAGGGGGACGAGCATTACTTC. It translates to CASSFSKGDEHYF.

This clonotype showed up just once. At one end the junction does not follow the germline gene, possibly because of a read error. The chain recombines TRBV11-2 with TRBJ2-3; D remains unclear. Germline assignment: CDR1 SGHAT and CDR2 FQNNGV. The CDR3 has 11 amino acids. The CDR3 DNA sequence: TGTGCCAGCAGCCATACATATACACAGTATTTT. As protein: CASSHTYTQYF.

This clonotype was seen only a few times. One end of the junction is discordant with germline, which a read error may explain. The rearrangement joins TRBV12-3 or TRBV12-4 to TRBJ1-1; possible D gene TRBD1, 5 bases. There are 14 residues in the CDR3. CDR3 amino acids: CASKRDPLNTEALF. In nucleotides, the CDR3 is TGTGCCAGCAAGAGGGACCCCTTGAACACTGAGGCTCTCTTT.

About this clonotype itself: This may arise from a read error, as a much more abundant clone is one base away. Given the absence of the conserved phenylalanine or tryptophan at the CDR3 end, a read error is likely. The rearrangement links TRBV20-1 to TRBJ2-7, with D tentatively TRBD2 (6 bases). Germline V CDR1 and CDR2: DFQATT, SNEGSKA (reference sequence). CDR3 size: 15 residues. Trimming stripped 6 bases from V and 4 bases from J, with 22 bases between. CDR3 nucleotide sequence: TGCAGTGCCGACCCTAGCGCGGATATGATGTACGAGCAGTACATC. As protein: CSADPSADMMYEQYI.

V usage is TRBV11-1 and J usage is TRBJ2-7, with 12 bases lining up with TRBD2. Germline trimming cut 5 bases from V and 7 bases from J; bases unmatched to any gene: 6. The CDR3 has 14 residues. Germline lookup yields CDR1 SGHAT and CDR2 FQDESV (reference sequence). The CDR3 sequence: CASSQTSGSDEQYF. CDR3 sequence (DNA): TGTGCCAGCAGCCAGACTAGCGGGAGTGATGAGCAGTACTTC.

Turning to this clonotype: This sequence may be a read error, since a much larger clone differs from it by one base. The chain is built from TRBV10-3 and TRBJ2-1, with D possibly TRBD2 on 6 matching bases. This CDR3 is built from 14 residues. The germline CDR1 and CDR2 sequences are ENHRY and SYGVKD. CDR3 protein: CAVSESGESNEQFF. As DNA, the CDR3 is TGTGCCGTCAGTGAGTCGGGGGAGTCTAATGAGCAGTTCTTC.

On this clonotype: Since no conserved phenylalanine or tryptophan closes the CDR3, a read error is the likely cause. The DNA is omitted, as the CDR3 cannot be located on it reliably, and the CDR3 follows TCRdb's listing. This chain links TRBV7-9 with TRBJ1-6. Germline loops: CDR1 SEHNR, CDR2 FQNEAQ (reference sequence). The CDR3 totals 14 residues, both ends included. CDR3: CTSSLNSDNSPFHY.